This T cell receptor beta chain was sequenced for a study of blood T cell repertoires in COVID-19. Study at large: Whether acute or convalescent, the COVID-19 samples came from the United States, Italy and Spain. T cells, B-cell-depleted T cells, or PBMCs supplied cDNA or gDNA.

TCRdb's copy holds only in-frame clones and misses some; the assay was immunoSEQ multiplex PCR. The sample holds about 260,000 clones, about 87% seen once. Per the germline V gene, CDR1 is LGHDT and CDR2 is YNNKEL (reference sequence). Trimming at V came to 2 bases and at J to 4 bases, leaving 7 bases not matched to a gene. The CDR3 is 16 residues long. Material: peripheral blood. The TCR was taken from a woman aged 55-69 years with COVID-19, enrolled during active disease. The chain carries TRBV3-1 (or the pseudogene TRBV3-2) and TRBJ1-2, with 10 bases identical to TRBD1. The CDR3 sequence: CASSQRTGQGSYGYTF. The DNA for the CDR3 is TGTGCCAGCAGCCAACGAACGGGACAGGGGTCCTATGGCTACACCTTC.